One and the same sample provided the 10 T cell receptor beta chains below, sequenced in a study of T cell responses to AZD1222 COVID-19 vaccine. Some clones are missing from TCRdb's copy, which holds only in-frame ones; the method was immunoSEQ multiplex PCR. The sample shows some 200,000 clones, 70% to 90% of them seen only once. The sequencing here drew on peripheral blood, taken on day 0 of AZD1222 vaccination. The receptors originated from an adult in good health.

V usage is TRBV10-3 and J usage is TRBJ2-3; D ambiguous. The CDR3 contains 12 residues. Trimming took 0 bases from V and 6 from J, leaving 4 bases between them. Per the germline V gene, CDR1 is ENHRY and CDR2 is SYGVKD. For the CDR3, the DNA is TGTGCCATCAGTGAGTCTCAGGATACGCAGTATTTT. This gives the protein CAISESQDTQYF.

V and J are TRBV10-3 and TRBJ2-5, with TRBD2 as a possible D gene (5 bases). The CDR3 covers 13 residues. Germline loops: CDR1 ENHRY, CDR2 SYGVKD. Deletions cut 0 bases from V and 5 bases from J, with 7 bases between. Written as DNA, the CDR3 is TGTGCCATCAGTGAGTCTGGCGGGGAGACCCAGTACTTC. Amino acid sequence: CAISESGGETQYF.

V is TRBV18 and J is TRBJ1-4; D not certain. Germline loops: CDR1 KGHSH, CDR2 LQKENI. This CDR3 is 15 amino acids long. Trimming removed 3 bases from V and 7 bases from J, with 15 bases in between. As DNA, the CDR3 is TGTGCCAGCTCACCTTTCCCGGGTGGGGTTGAAAAACTGTTTTTT. Translation: CASSPFPGGVEKLFF.

This rearrangement joins TRBV23-1 to TRBJ2-3; 8 nucleotides line up with TRBD1. TRBV23-1 is sorted into the ORF group, with uncertain function. The CDR3 consists of 16 residues. The V gene end was trimmed by 3 bases and the J gene end by 4 bases; junction bases not matched to a gene: 9. CDR3: CASSHSGTGNADTQYF. In DNA, the CDR3 is TGCGCCAGCAGTCACTCCGGGACAGGTAATGCAGATACGCAGTATTTT.

The chain combines TRBV2 with TRBJ1-5, with unresolved D. This CDR3 spans 14 amino acids. Trimming pared 5 bases from V and 0 bases from J, leaving 8 bases between. Germline lookup yields CDR1 SNHLY and CDR2 FYNNEI. CDR3 loop: CASSLGYSNQPQHF. The DNA of the CDR3 is TGTGCCAGCAGTCTCGGATATAGCAATCAGCCCCAGCATTTT.

This clone occurred once. The chain uses TRBV5-4 and TRBJ2-7; the D is unclear. V lost 0 bases and J 3 bases, leaving 16 bases between the germline ends. Germline V gene sequence: CDR1 SGHNT, CDR2 YYREEE (reference sequence). The CDR3 extends over 16 amino acids. The CDR3, as DNA: TGTGCCAGCAGCTTGGCCCCGGCCAGGTCCGACTACGAGCAGTACTTC. It yields the protein CASSLAPARSDYEQYF.

This chain links TRBV7-2 with TRBJ2-7; possible D gene TRBD1, 6 bases. Germline assignment: CDR1 SGHTA and CDR2 FQGNSA. With 5 bases removed from V and 2 bases from J, the gap between germline ends came to 19 bases. The CDR3 runs to 16 residues. CDR3 nucleotide sequence: TGTGCCAGCAGCGGAAGGACAGCACTTGGTCCCTACGAGCAGTACTTC. This translates into CASSGRTALGPYEQYF.

The CDR3 DNA is TGCGCCAGCAGCAATGGAAGGACAGGGGATGAAGCTTTCTTT. Protein sequence: CASSNGRTGDEAFF. The genes are TRBV5-1 and TRBJ1-1; 9 bases are a match to TRBD1. Germline values: CDR1 SGHRS, CDR2 YFSETQ. J lost 7 bases, V lost 4 bases, and 8 bases had no gene match. The CDR3 runs 14 residues.

The CDR3 reads CARASSQSPLHF. CDR3 sequence (DNA): TGTGCCAGAGCTTCGTCTCAGTCACCCCTCCACTTT. This chain connects TRBV2 to TRBJ1-6; D unresolved. CDR1 and CDR2 from the germline V gene are SNHLY and FYNNEI. This CDR3 contains 12 residues. Between the trimmed V and J ends, which lost 9 bases and 10 bases, there was a span of 13 bases.

The chain has TRBV27 and TRBJ2-5; TRBD2 is a possible D gene (5 bases). Deletions cut 0 bases from V and 2 bases from J, with 16 bases between. CDR1 MNHEY and CDR2 SMNVEV come from the germline V gene (reference sequence). This CDR3 spans 17 amino acids. The chain's CDR3 is CASSLSGSSGSQETQYF. The CDR3 coding sequence is TGTGCCAGCAGTTTATCGGGTTCCTCGGGATCGCAAGAGACCCAGTACTTC.